This TCR beta chain was recovered during a study of radiotherapy plus CTLA-4 blockade in lung cancer (dated by TCRdb to the late 2010s). Turning to the overall study: Among enrolled patients, approximately 18% had an objective response and 25% to 35% reached disease control.

From the cysteine through the phenylalanine, the CDR3 covers 15 amino acids. The kept DNA is CDR3 alone, 45 bases in frame from the first base. In the germline V gene (reference sequence), CDR1 corresponds to MNHNY and CDR2 to SVGAGI. The germline ends are 12 bases apart after V is trimmed by 2 bases and J by 4 bases. What the work shows at the level of the full study, not this receptor alone: Increased serum interferon-beta after radiation, together with early dynamic changes in blood T cell clones, were reported to be the strongest predictors of response. After treatment with radiotherapy and ipilimumab, TCR clones that originated in tumors expanded in peripheral blood.

The study tested focal radiation therapy combined with CTLA-4 blockade (ipilimumab) in patients with chemo-refractory metastatic non-small-cell lung cancer. The library relied on the immunoSEQ multiplex PCR assay. TCRdb limited this immuneACCESS table to in-frame rearrangements with V and J called. A share of clones is missing; checked studies link under half to unresolved V genes, and the rest is unexplained. For this sample the table gives about 44,000 clones, of which more than 70% were detected only once. The ten largest account for less than 3% of the sample. This clone turned up a few times. Its antigen is not yet known. No base qualities exist here, and no much larger clone lies one base off it.

This chain joins TRBV6-6 to TRBJ1-3; matching of 6 bases hints at TRBD1 as the D gene. The TCR comes from a human donor with non-small cell lung cancer whose response to radiotherapy plus ipilimumab could not be evaluated. The specimen comprised peripheral blood, sampled from a patient treated with radiotherapy plus ipilimumab. The nucleotides read TGTGCCAGCAGTTACGCGGGGGCATCAGGAAACACCATATATTTT. It specifies CASSYAGASGNTIYF.